The rows below give T cell receptor beta chains drawn from one sample of a study of T-cell reconstitution after alpha-beta-depleted transplantation in children. A single record per CDR3 protein comes from TCRdb applying MiXCR to the PCR reads. The table includes 490,000 or so distinct CDR3 sequences, roughly an eighth detected once. Sequencing was performed on PBMCs from the stem cell graft donor, taken from the stem cell graft. The receptors were sampled from a human donor who donated a stem cell graft to a child with combined immunodeficiency. The CDR3 runs from the conserved cysteine through the conserved F or W. D genes are given only for firm matches. Clone size is shown for a subset of rows, as once, few, many or a class of expanded clone.

v_call	j_call	d_call	clone_size	cdr3_length	cdr3_aa	cdr3_nt
TRBV9	TRBJ1-3	TRBD1	many	16	CASSVARTGSGNTIYF	TGTGCCAGCAGCGTAGCGAGGACAGGGTCCGGAAACACCATATATTTT
TRBV5-1	TRBJ2-2	TRBD2	few	16	CASSLALAGYGGELFF	TGCGCCAGCAGCTTGGCCCTAGCGGGGTACGGCGGGGAGCTGTTTTTT
TRBV12-2	TRBJ2-7	.	few	14	CASRYRGGSYEQYF	TGTGCAAGTCGCTACAGGGGTGGCTCCTACGAGCAGTACTTC
TRBV10-3	TRBJ1-5	.	.	15	CSISPGRDPNQPQHF	TGTTCCATCAGCCCTGGGAGGGACCCCAATCAGCCCCAGCATTTT
TRBV29-1	TRBJ2-5	TRBD1	many	14	CSVEERTGEETQYF	TGCAGCGTTGAAGAGCGGACAGGGGAGGAGACCCAGTACTTC
TRBV5-6	TRBJ2-2	TRBD1	many	15	CASSSGTGRTGELFF	TGTGCCAGCAGCTCCGGGACAGGGAGGACCGGGGAGCTGTTTTTT
TRBV5-1	TRBJ1-2	TRBD1	few	14	CASSLGQGLYGYTF	TGCGCCAGCTCCTTGGGACAGGGCCTGTATGGCTACACCTTC
TRBV5-4	TRBJ2-7	.	few	14	CASSFRGTAYEQYF	TGTGCCAGCAGCTTCCGCGGGACGGCCTACGAGCAGTACTTC
TRBV28	TRBJ1-4	.	.	11	CASRSREKLFF	TGTGCCAGCAGGTCGCGAGAAAAACTGTTTTTT
TRBV4-2	TRBJ2-7	.	few	15	CASSSRDLSSYEQYF	TGTGCCAGCAGCTCCCGGGACCTAAGTTCCTACGAGCAGTACTTC
TRBV7-9	TRBJ1-1	.	.	12	CASSQGPTEAFF	TGTGCCAGCAGCCAGGGGCCCACTGAAGCTTTCTTT
TRBV4-2	TRBJ2-3	TRBD2	.	18	CASSQGRTSGGSTDTQYF	TGTGCCAGCAGCCAAGGACGGACTAGCGGGGGGTCCACAGATACGCAGTATTTT
TRBV30	TRBJ2-1	TRBD1	few	16	CAWSGGQGPEYNEQFF	TGTGCCTGGAGTGGGGGACAGGGTCCCGAATACAATGAGCAGTTCTTC
TRBV6-2/TRBV6-3	TRBJ2-1	.	.	20	CASSYAGRTEGQPLYNEQFF	TGTGCCAGCAGTTACGCCGGTCGGACAGAGGGCCAACCCCTCTACAATGAGCAGTTCTTC
TRBV7-8	TRBJ2-1	.	many	17	CASSLARWDPGDNEQFF	TGTGCCAGCAGCTTAGCGCGATGGGACCCAGGGGATAATGAGCAGTTCTTC
TRBV12-3/TRBV12-4	TRBJ2-7	TRBD2	few	17	CASSFPQTSGIYYEQYF	TGTGCCAGCAGTTTTCCCCAGACTAGCGGGATTTACTACGAGCAGTACTTC
TRBV5-1	TRBJ2-7	TRBD1	few	14	CASATWDSYYEQYF	TGCGCCAGCGCCACCTGGGACAGTTACTACGAGCAGTACTTC
TRBV7-8	TRBJ2-1	TRBD1	few	16	CASSLDRTGGGDEQFF	TGTGCCAGCAGCCTCGACCGGACAGGGGGAGGAGATGAGCAGTTCTTC
TRBV10-3	TRBJ2-3	TRBD1	many	13	CATLGTGTDTQYF	TGTGCCACCCTCGGGACAGGAACAGATACGCAGTATTTT
TRBV29-1	TRBJ2-3	.	.	12	CSVDAGTDTQYF	TGCAGCGTGGACGCAGGCACAGATACGCAGTATTTT
TRBV15	TRBJ2-5	TRBD2	.	15	CASGGKGSIQETQYF	TGTGCCTCCGGGGGGAAGGGGTCTATCCAAGAGACCCAGTACTTC
TRBV5-5	TRBJ2-7	.	few	13	CASSLTDKIVQYF	TGTGCCAGCAGCTTGACGGACAAAATCGTGCAGTACTTC
TRBV4-3	TRBJ2-3	.	.	17	CASSHDTGISSTDTQYF	TGCGCCAGCAGCCATGACACAGGGATCTCTAGCACAGATACGCAGTATTTT
TRBV6-2/TRBV6-3	TRBJ1-6	.	few	16	CASRYEGSSYNSPLHF	TGTGCCAGCAGATATGAGGGAAGCTCCTATAATTCACCCCTCCACTTT
TRBV6-2/TRBV6-3	TRBJ2-7	TRBD2	few	15	CASSYSWLAGGEQYF	TGTGCCAGCAGTTACTCCTGGCTAGCGGGAGGCGAGCAGTACTTC
TRBV7-6	TRBJ2-2	.	few	15	CASSFTGPNTGELFF	TGTGCCAGCAGCTTCACGGGGCCGAACACCGGGGAGCTGTTTTTT
TRBV2	TRBJ2-2	TRBD1	.	16	CASRVTGGINTGELFF	TGTGCCAGCAGGGTGACAGGGGGAATTAACACCGGGGAGCTGTTTTTT
TRBV5-6	TRBJ2-1	.	few	18	CASSPLKRGLVSYNEQFF	TGTGCCAGCAGCCCCCTCAAGAGAGGATTAGTCTCCTACAATGAGCAGTTCTTC
TRBV15	TRBJ2-5	TRBD2	few	16	CATSAGTSVLQETQYF	TGTGCCACCAGCGCAGGGACTAGCGTCCTCCAAGAGACCCAGTACTTC
TRBV12-3/TRBV12-4	TRBJ2-7	TRBD1	many	13	CASSPQGVYEQYF	TGTGCCAGCAGTCCCCAGGGGGTCTACGAGCAGTACTTC
TRBV5-1	TRBJ2-5	.	many	15	CASSPQAGLYGTQYF	TGCGCCAGCTCCCCTCAGGCAGGGCTTTACGGGACCCAGTACTTC
TRBV12-3/TRBV12-4	TRBJ2-3	TRBD2	few	16	CASSPVTSGGVDTQYF	TGTGCCAGCAGTCCAGTGACTAGCGGGGGAGTAGATACGCAGTATTTT
TRBV11-2	TRBJ2-7	TRBD1	few	15	CASSLPGTGASEQYF	TGTGCCAGCAGCCTCCCCGGGACAGGGGCGAGTGAGCAGTACTTC
TRBV7-6	TRBJ2-1	TRBD1	.	16	CASSSKLRGTYNEQFF	TGTGCCAGCAGCTCGAAGCTCAGGGGGACCTACAATGAGCAGTTCTTC
TRBV29-1	TRBJ2-6	.	.	13	CSATTSGANVLTF	TGCAGCGCGACTACATCTGGGGCCAACGTCCTGACTTTC
TRBV2	TRBJ2-7	.	few	13	CASRGDTSYEQYF	TGTGCCAGCAGGGGGGACACCTCCTACGAGCAGTACTTC
TRBV5-1	TRBJ2-1	TRBD2	many	13	CASSILAWNEQFF	TGCGCCAGCAGCATACTAGCGTGGAATGAGCAGTTCTTC
TRBV19	TRBJ2-5	.	few	13	CASRSAAQETQYF	TGTGCCAGTAGATCGGCAGCCCAAGAGACCCAGTACTTC
TRBV2	TRBJ2-1	TRBD2	many	17	CASRLGTGLAGMGEQFF	TGTGCCAGCAGGCTAGGGACGGGACTAGCGGGGATGGGGGAGCAGTTCTTC
TRBV29-1	TRBJ2-7	.	.	13	CSVVGVSSDEQYF	TGCAGCGTTGTGGGGGTTTCTAGCGACGAGCAGTACTTC
TRBV10-3	TRBJ2-1	TRBD2	.	16	CAISNRLAGRGNEQFF	TGTGCCATCAGTAATCGACTAGCGGGCCGAGGCAATGAGCAGTTCTTC
TRBV25-1	TRBJ2-5	TRBD1	few	14	CASSAGDSQETQYF	TGTGCCAGCAGTGCCGGGGACAGCCAAGAGACCCAGTACTTC
TRBV7-2	TRBJ2-1	TRBD2	few	15	CASLSGSKSYNEQFF	TGTGCCAGTCTCAGCGGGAGCAAATCCTACAATGAGCAGTTCTTC
TRBV2	TRBJ1-1	.	few	13	CASMANSPREAFF	TGTGCCAGCATGGCCAACTCCCCCCGTGAAGCTTTCTTT
TRBV27	TRBJ2-1	TRBD2	many	19	CASSLLKGTGLPTGNEQFF	TGTGCCAGCAGTTTATTAAAGGGAACGGGACTACCTACTGGCAATGAGCAGTTCTTC
TRBV27	TRBJ2-6	TRBD1	few	17	CASSFWTGVSGANVLTF	TGTGCCAGCAGTTTTTGGACAGGGGTATCAGGGGCCAACGTCCTGACTTTC
TRBV25-1	TRBJ1-3	.	few	10	CASNRHTIYF	TGTGCCAGCAACAGACACACCATATATTTT
TRBV14	TRBJ1-4	.	.	15	CASSQARTGAEKLFF	TGTGCCAGCAGCCAAGCACGGACCGGAGCTGAAAAACTGTTTTTT
TRBV25-1	TRBJ2-5	.	few	13	CASSPLGKETQYF	TGTGCCAGCAGTCCCCTTGGAAAAGAGACCCAGTACTTC
TRBV9	TRBJ2-1	.	.	19	CASSAHIGGGSGSYNEQFF	TGTGCCAGCAGCGCCCATATAGGGGGGGGAAGTGGGTCCTACAATGAGCAGTTCTTC